This T cell receptor (beta chain) emerged from a study of T cells in Graves' hyperthyroidism and ophthalmopathy. Study conclusions and caveats: Ophthalmopathy cases were set apart from stable hyperthyroidism by a 13 V-J model.

This clonotype appeared many times. Its specificity is unknown. Ophthalmopathy patients all had a Clinical Activity Score of at least 3, a NOSPECS grade of at least 4 and disease under 3 months old. Any patient presenting with uncontrolled infection, other autoimmune disease, pregnancy or lactation was left out. Thyroid ultrasound, orbital computed tomography, clinical symptoms, and serum thyroxine and TRAb underpinned diagnoses. Amplified regions were TCR beta CDR3 sequences from RNA transcripts. The study used the HTBI primer set for a first-round RT-PCR of the TCR CDR3. TCRdb re-called the multiplex PCR reads with MiXCR, one entry per CDR3 protein. The sample has about 350,000 distinct CDR3 sequences, less than 20% seen once. Per germline, CDR1 KGHSH and CDR2 LQKENI. V was shortened by 6 bases and J by 5 bases, with 14 bases between the two germline ends. The CDR3 is made up of 13 amino acids.

Sequencing was performed on blood. V usage is TRBV18 and J usage is TRBJ2-7; a possible D gene is TRBD2 (5 bases). The receptor's source is a woman aged 40 to 55 with Graves' ophthalmopathy. This chain's CDR3 is CASSQSGINEQYF. The CDR3 DNA follows: TGTGCCAGCTCTCAATCGGGAATTAACGAGCAGTACTTC. Drawing the rest from reference TRBV18 and TRBJ2-7, the complete variable domain is NAGVMQNPRHLVRRRGQEARLRCSPMKGHSHVYWYRQLPEEGLKFMVYLQKENIIDESGMPKERFSAEFPKEGPSILRIQQVVRGDSAAYFCASSQSGINEQYFGPGTRLTVT.